Below, one T cell receptor (beta chain) is given with its context. The study drew its donors from healthy HIV-negative adults without recent acute infections or vaccinations. The data were taken from a study of shared clonotypes between healthy human individuals. Study information: Aged 18 to 49, the donors were a couple of women and a few men.

Assay: immunoSEQ multiplex PCR; the TCRdb copy retains only in-frame clones and omits some. Among fewer than 400,000 clones listed, around two thirds were seen once. The specimen was memory CD4+ T cells sorted from blood. The subset here: CD45RA-negative fraction. The clonotype originates from a man aged 25-45 years in good health.

DNA for the CDR3: TGTGCCAGCAGCTCAAACGGCTATGGCTACACCTTC. Its protein product is CASSSNGYGYTF. This chain connects TRBV7-9 to TRBJ1-2; D not resolved. Germline V gene data show CDR1 as SEHNR and CDR2 as FQNEAQ (reference sequence). Trimming shortened V by 4 bases and J by 4 bases, and 7 bases separated the two germline ends. The CDR3 is 12 residues long. The full variable domain, with the rest looked up from reference TRBV7-9 and TRBJ1-2, is DTGVSQNPRHKITKRGQNVTFRCDPISEHNRLYWYRQTLGQGPEFLTYFQNEAQLEKSRLLSDRFSAERPKGSFSTLEIQRTEQGDSAMYLCASSSNGYGYTFGSGTRLTVV.